The 19 T cell receptor beta chains in this list originate from one sample, sequenced in a study of T cells expressing NK-cell markers (dated by TCRdb to 2020 to 2022). The library came from 5' RACE. Sequencing was carried out with an Illumina HiSeq 2000. Each CDR3 protein sequence appears as one entry after TCRdb reprocessed the reads, and no DNA is included. The sample has tens of thousands of distinct CDR3 sequences on record. The ten largest clones represent roughly three fifths of the sample. Sequences were obtained from blood T cells: a sorted CD56 or NKG2C T cell subset, CD4+ or CD8+ T cells, or bulk PBMC T cells (not recorded which). All receptors come from a woman aged 18 to 75 in good health.

This sequence joins TRBV13 and TRBJ2-5; the D call of TRBD1 rests on TCRdb alone, since no DNA is present to check it. In germline, CDR1 is PRHDT, CDR2 FYEKMQ (reference sequence). CDR3 length equals 13 residues. This CDR3 is CASSLPGKETQYF. Full variable domain (remainder filled in from reference TRBV13 and TRBJ2-5): AAGVIQSPRHLIKEKRETATLKCYPIPRHDTVYWYQQGPGQDPQFLISFYEKMQSDKGSIPDRFSAQQFSDYHSELNMSSLELGDSALYFCASSLPGKETQYFGPGTRLLVL.

The chain carries TRBV29-1 and TRBJ2-1; checking the TCRdb D call of TRBD2 is not possible without DNA. Germline V gene lookup returns CDR1 SQVTM and CDR2 ANQGSEA. The CDR3 length is 13 residues. The CDR3 spells CSASGGRGNEQFF.

V and J are TRBV6-1 and TRBJ1-6; TCRdb outputs TRBD1, but without DNA this stays unchecked. The CDR3 loop spans 18 amino acids. Germline V gene sequence: CDR1 MNHNS, CDR2 SASEGT. CDR3 protein: CASSEFKGMGSYNSPLHF.

CDR3 loop: CASSATGKEGEKLFF. The chain has TRBV28 and TRBJ1-4; TCRdb gives TRBD1 as the D gene, but with no DNA this cannot be confirmed. This CDR3 has 15 amino acids. The germline V gene has CDR1 MDHEN and CDR2 SYDVKM.

The genes are TRBV6-4 and TRBJ1-2. Germline CDR1 reads MRHNA; CDR2 reads SNTAGT. This CDR3 contains 15 residues. The chain's CDR3 is CASSESESGPGGYTF.

The chain employs TRBV4-1 and TRBJ2-2; TCRdb designates TRBD2, a call that cannot be tested without DNA. Germline V lookup: CDR1 MGHRA, CDR2 YSYEKL. The CDR3 covers 14 residues. The CDR3 loop is CASSLTAGSGELFF.

The V call is TRBV11-2, the J call TRBJ2-3; there is no DNA to check the TCRdb D call of TRBD2. The CDR3 consists of 15 residues. CDR1 SGHAT and CDR2 FQNNGV come from the germline V gene. The CDR3 loop is CASSFSGSSTDTQYF.

The rearrangement uses TRBV14 and TRBJ2-1; TCRdb's D call, TRBD1, is unchecked because there is no DNA. The CDR3 loop spans 16 amino acids. Germline lookup yields CDR1 SGHDN and CDR2 FVKESK. The CDR3 sequence: CASSGLGGRSTNEQFF.

The CDR3: CASSPRTLTGETQYF. J is TRBJ2-5 and V is TRBV28; as DNA is missing, the TRBD2 call by TCRdb cannot be tested. This CDR3 has 15 amino acids. Germline V gives CDR1 MDHEN, CDR2 SYDVKM.

The J gene is TRBJ1-1, the V gene TRBV5-1; TCRdb outputs TRBD1, but without DNA this stays unchecked. This CDR3 has 15 amino acids. From germline, CDR1 is SGHRS and CDR2 YFSETQ. CDR3 protein: CASSVDGEGGTEAFF. Using reference TRBV5-1 and TRBJ1-1 for the parts outside the CDR3, the full variable domain is KAGVTQTPRYLIKTRGQQVTLSCSPISGHRSVSWYQQTPGQGLQFLFEYFSETQRNKGNFPGRFSGRQFSNSRSEMNVSTLELGDSALYLCASSVDGEGGTEAFFGQGTRLTVV.

The V gene is TRBV12-3 or TRBV12-4, the J gene TRBJ2-7; the TCRdb call, TRBD1, lacks DNA for checking. CDR3 length: 15 amino acids. The CDR3 is CASSFPGRRAYEQYF.

J is TRBJ2-7 and V is TRBV12-3 or TRBV12-4; there is no DNA to check the TCRdb D call of TRBD2. The CDR3 is 15 residues long. The CDR3 loop reads CASSLVGGGALEQYF.

J is TRBJ1-1 and V is TRBV7-7. The CDR3 runs to 13 residues. In germline, CDR1 is SSHAT, CDR2 FNYEAQ (reference sequence). The CDR3 here is CASSRGRGTEAFF.

The chain recombines TRBV5-6 with TRBJ2-6; there is no DNA to check the TCRdb D call of TRBD1. This CDR3 is 20 amino acids long. From germline, CDR1 is SGHDT and CDR2 YYEEEE. CDR3 sequence reads: CASSLIRRDRTRSGANVLTF.

The V and J genes are TRBV7-2 and TRBJ2-1. From germline, CDR1 is SGHTA and CDR2 FQGNSA. The CDR3 has 15 residues. The CDR3 sequence: CASSLVGSSYNEQFF.

CDR3 residues: CASSDSEVPNEQFF. This rearrangement joins TRBV6-4 to TRBJ2-1. CDR1 is MRHNA, CDR2 SNTAGT, per germline. The CDR3 covers 14 residues.

The chain couples TRBV3-1 to TRBJ2-7; no DNA is available, so the TRBD1 call from TCRdb remains unchecked. This CDR3 has 14 amino acids. From germline, CDR1 is LGHDT and CDR2 YNNKEL (reference sequence). This CDR3 reads CASSQGSGAYEQYF.

The genes are TRBV5-1 and TRBJ2-7; checking the TCRdb D call of TRBD2 is not possible without DNA. Germline-derived CDR1 and CDR2 are SGHRS and YFSETQ. This CDR3 comprises 15 residues. Here the CDR3 reads CASSSEDSSSYEQYF.

The rearrangement uses TRBV4-2 and TRBJ1-5. The length of the CDR3 is 14 residues. The germline V gene has CDR1 LGHNA and CDR2 YNFKEQ. CDR3 sequence reads: CASSQAGWSQPQHF.